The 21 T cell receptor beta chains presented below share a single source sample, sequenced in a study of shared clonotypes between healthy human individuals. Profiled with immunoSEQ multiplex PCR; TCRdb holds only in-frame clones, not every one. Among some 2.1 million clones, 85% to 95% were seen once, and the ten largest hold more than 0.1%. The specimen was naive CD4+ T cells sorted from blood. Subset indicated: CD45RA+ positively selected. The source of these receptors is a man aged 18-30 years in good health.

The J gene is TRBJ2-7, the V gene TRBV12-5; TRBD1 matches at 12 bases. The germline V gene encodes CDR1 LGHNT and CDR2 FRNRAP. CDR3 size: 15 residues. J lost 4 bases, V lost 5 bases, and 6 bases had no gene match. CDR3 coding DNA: TGTGCTAGTGGTGTCGGGACAGGGGGCCGGTACGAGCAGTACTTC. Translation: CASGVGTGGRYEQYF.

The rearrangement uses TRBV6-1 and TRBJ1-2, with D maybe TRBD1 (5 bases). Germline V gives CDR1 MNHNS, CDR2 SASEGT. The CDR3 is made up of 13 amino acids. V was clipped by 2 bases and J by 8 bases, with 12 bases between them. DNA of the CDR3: TGTGCCAGCAGTGAAAGGGGTTTCTCGGGCTACACCTTC. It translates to CASSERGFSGYTF.

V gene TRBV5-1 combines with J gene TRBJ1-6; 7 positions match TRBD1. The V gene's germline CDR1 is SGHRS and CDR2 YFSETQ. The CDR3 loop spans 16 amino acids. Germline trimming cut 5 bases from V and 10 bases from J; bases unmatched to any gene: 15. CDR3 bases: TGCGCCAGCAGACCCTCCCTCCAGGGGGGAAGCTCACCCCTCCACTTT. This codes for CASRPSLQGGSSPLHF.

The CDR3 nucleotides are TGCGCCAGCAGCTTGTTAGGAAAAAAAACCGACACTGAAGCTTTCTTT. This encodes CASSLLGKKTDTEAFF. The chain recombines TRBV5-1 with TRBJ1-1, with D unclear. Germline V CDR1 and CDR2: SGHRS, YFSETQ. This CDR3 is 16 amino acids long. Trimming removed 1 base from V and 3 bases from J, with 16 bases in between.

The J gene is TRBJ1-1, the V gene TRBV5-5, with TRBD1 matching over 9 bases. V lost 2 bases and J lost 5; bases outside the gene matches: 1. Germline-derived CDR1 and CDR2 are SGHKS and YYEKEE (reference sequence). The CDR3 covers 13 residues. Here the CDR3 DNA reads TGTGCCAGCAGCTTACAGGGGGCAACTGAAGCTTTCTTT. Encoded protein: CASSLQGATEAFF.

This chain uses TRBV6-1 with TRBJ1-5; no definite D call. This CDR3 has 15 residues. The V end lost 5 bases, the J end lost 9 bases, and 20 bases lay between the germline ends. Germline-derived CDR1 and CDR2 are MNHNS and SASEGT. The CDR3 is CASSFTPDGLRPQHF. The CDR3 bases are TGTGCCAGCAGTTTCACGCCGGATGGGTTGAGGCCCCAGCATTTT.

DNA of the CDR3: TGCAGCGTTGAAACCCGGCGGGGTAGCACAGATACGCAGTATTTT. Protein: CSVETRRGSTDTQYF. The chain combines TRBV29-1 with TRBJ2-3; D may be TRBD2 (6 bases). V was cut by 2 bases and J by 0 bases, with 12 bases left in between. This CDR3 spans 15 amino acids. Germline CDR1 reads SQVTM; CDR2 reads ANQGSEA.

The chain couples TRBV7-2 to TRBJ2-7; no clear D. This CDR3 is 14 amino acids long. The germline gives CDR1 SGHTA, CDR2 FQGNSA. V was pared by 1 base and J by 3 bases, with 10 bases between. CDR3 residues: CASSLDWNNYEQYF. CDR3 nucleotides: TGTGCCAGCAGCTTAGACTGGAATAACTACGAGCAGTACTTC.

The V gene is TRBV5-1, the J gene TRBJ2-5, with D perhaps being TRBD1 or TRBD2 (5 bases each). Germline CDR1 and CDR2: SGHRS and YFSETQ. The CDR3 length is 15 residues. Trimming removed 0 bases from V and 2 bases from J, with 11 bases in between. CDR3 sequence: CASSLGGSRQETQYF. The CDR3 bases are TGCGCCAGCAGCTTGGGGGGGTCTCGGCAAGAGACCCAGTACTTC.

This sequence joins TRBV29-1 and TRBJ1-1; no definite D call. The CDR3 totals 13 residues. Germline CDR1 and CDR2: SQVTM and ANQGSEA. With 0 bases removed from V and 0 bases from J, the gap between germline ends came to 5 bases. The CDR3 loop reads CSVEDGLNTEAFF. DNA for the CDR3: TGCAGCGTTGAAGATGGACTGAACACTGAAGCTTTCTTT.

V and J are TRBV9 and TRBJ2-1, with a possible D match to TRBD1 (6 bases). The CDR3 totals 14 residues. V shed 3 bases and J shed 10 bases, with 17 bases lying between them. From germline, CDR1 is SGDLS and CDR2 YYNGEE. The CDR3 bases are TGTGCCAGCAGCGCCCTCGGGACATCGAGGGAGCAGTTCTTC. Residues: CASSALGTSREQFF.

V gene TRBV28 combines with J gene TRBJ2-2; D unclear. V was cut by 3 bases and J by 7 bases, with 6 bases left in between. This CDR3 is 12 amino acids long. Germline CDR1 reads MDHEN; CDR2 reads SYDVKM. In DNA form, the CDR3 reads TGTGCCAGCAGTTTCGGGTACGGGGAGCTGTTTTTT. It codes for CASSFGYGELFF.

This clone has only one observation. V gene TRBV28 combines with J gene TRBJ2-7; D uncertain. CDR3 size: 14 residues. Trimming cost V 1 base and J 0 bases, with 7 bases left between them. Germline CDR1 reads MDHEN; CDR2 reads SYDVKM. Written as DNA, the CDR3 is TGTGCCAGCAGTTTATCAACCACCTCCTACGAGCAGTACTTC. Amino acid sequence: CASSLSTTSYEQYF. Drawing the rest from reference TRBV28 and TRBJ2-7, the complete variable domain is DVKVTQSSRYLVKRTGEKVFLECVQDMDHENMFWYRQDPGLGLRLIYFSYDVKMKEKGDIPEGYSVSREKKERFSLILESASTNQTSMYLCASSLSTTSYEQYFGPGTRLTVT.

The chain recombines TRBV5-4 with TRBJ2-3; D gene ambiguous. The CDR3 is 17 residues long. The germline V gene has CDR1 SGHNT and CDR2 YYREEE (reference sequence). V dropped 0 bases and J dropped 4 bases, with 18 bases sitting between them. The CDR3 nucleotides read TGTGCCAGCAGCTTGGTTAAGTTGGCAGGCGTTTCAGATACGCAGTATTTT. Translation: CASSLVKLAGVSDTQYF.

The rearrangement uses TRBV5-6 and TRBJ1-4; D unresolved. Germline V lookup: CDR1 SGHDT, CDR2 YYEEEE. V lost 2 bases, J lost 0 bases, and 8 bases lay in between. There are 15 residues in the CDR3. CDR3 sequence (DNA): TGTGCCAGCAGCTTATACACCGCAACTAATGAAAAACTGTTTTTT. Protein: CASSLYTATNEKLFF.

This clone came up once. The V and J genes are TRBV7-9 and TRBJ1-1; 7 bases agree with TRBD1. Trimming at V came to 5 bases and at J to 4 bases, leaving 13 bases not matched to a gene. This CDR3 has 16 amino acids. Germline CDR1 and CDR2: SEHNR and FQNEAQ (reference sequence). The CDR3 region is CASSPQGQFWGTEAFF. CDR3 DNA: TGTGCCAGCAGCCCCCAGGGACAGTTCTGGGGCACTGAAGCTTTCTTT.

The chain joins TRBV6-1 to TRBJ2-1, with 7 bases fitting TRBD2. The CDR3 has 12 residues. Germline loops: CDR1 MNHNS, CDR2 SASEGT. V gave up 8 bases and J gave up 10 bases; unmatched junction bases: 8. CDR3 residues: CASSRLAWEQFF. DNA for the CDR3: TGTGCCAGCTCCCGACTAGCATGGGAGCAGTTCTTC.

The CDR3 reads CASSLDLRRIEAFF. The CDR3 DNA follows: TGTGCCAGCAGCTTGGACCTTAGACGTATAGAAGCTTTCTTT. The chain carries TRBV5-4 and TRBJ1-1; D unclear. V lost 0 bases to trimming and J lost 8 bases, with 14 bases between them. Per the germline V gene, CDR1 is SGHNT and CDR2 is YYREEE (reference sequence). The CDR3 covers 14 residues.

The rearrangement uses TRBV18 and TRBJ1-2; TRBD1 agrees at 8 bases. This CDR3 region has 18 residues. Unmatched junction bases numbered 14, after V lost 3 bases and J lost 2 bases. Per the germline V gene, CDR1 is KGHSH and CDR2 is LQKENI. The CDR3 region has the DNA TGTGCCAGCTCACCCCCGGGACAGGATTTTCGATCAAACTATGGCTACACCTTC. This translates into CASSPPGQDFRSNYGYTF.

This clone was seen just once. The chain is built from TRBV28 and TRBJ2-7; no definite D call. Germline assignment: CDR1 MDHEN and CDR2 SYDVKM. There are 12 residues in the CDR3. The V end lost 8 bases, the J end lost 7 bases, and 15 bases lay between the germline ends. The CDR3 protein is CASSWSLEEQYF. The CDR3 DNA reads TGTGCCAGCTCGTGGTCCTTGGAGGAGCAGTACTTC.

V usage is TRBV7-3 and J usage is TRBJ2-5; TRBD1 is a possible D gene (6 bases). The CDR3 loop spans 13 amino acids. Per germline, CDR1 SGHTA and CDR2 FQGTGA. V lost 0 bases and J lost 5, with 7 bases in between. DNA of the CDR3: TGTGCCAGCAGCTTAACGCAGGGGGAGACCCAGTACTTC. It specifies CASSLTQGETQYF.